Listed below are T cell receptor beta chains from one sample, sequenced in a study of blood T cell repertoires in COVID-19. The data were produced by immunoSEQ multiplex PCR, yet TCRdb's version contains in-frame clones alone and is incomplete. This sample carries over 35,000 clones, roughly 83% of them seen once, and the ten largest clones take nearly 25%. Sequencing input: peripheral blood. Receptor source: a human donor with acute or convalescent COVID-19. The donor label of this sample is uncertain. Each CDR3 is given with its conserved first and last residue. D genes are given only for firm matches. Size is omitted from some rows. Given values are once, few, many or a class for expanded clones.

cdr3_aa	cdr3_nt	j_call	v_call	clone_size	d_call
CASTGGNQKETQYF	TGCGCCAGCACTGGGGGGAACCAAAAAGAGACCCAGTACTTC	TRBJ2-5	TRBV5-1	-	-
CASSLARKFFSTDTQYF	TGTGCCAGCAGCTTAGCGCGAAAGTTTTTCAGCACAGATACGCAGTATTTT	TRBJ2-3	TRBV7-2	-	-
CASSLAGGRTGELFF	TGTGCCAGCTCCTTAGCGGGAGGGCGTACCGGGGAGCTGTTTTTT	TRBJ2-2	TRBV7-9	-	TRBD2
CSVTTGSLSGANVLTF	TGCAGCGTAACCACAGGGTCCCTCTCTGGGGCCAACGTCCTGACTTTC	TRBJ2-6	TRBV29-1	few	-
CASSVSLSSYNSPLHF	TGTGCCAGCAGCGTATCCCTGAGCTCCTATAATTCACCCCTCCACTTT	TRBJ1-6	TRBV9	-	-
CASSQMGQMNTEAFF	TGCGCCAGCAGCCAGATGGGACAGATGAACACTGAAGCTTTCTTT	TRBJ1-1	TRBV4-1	-	TRBD1
CASSSTGVGETQYF	TGTGCCAGCAGCTCTACAGGGGTTGGAGAGACCCAGTACTTC	TRBJ2-5	TRBV11-2	few	TRBD1
CASSLKQGNSYNEQFF	TGTGCCAGCAGCTTAAAACAGGGTAACTCCTACAATGAGCAGTTCTTC	TRBJ2-1	TRBV7-6	-	-
CSVLSLGQNEQYF	TGCAGCGTTCTCAGTCTAGGCCAAAACGAGCAGTACTTC	TRBJ2-7	TRBV29-1	-	-
CASNPQGAGNTEAFF	TGTGCCAGCAACCCACAGGGTGCCGGGAACACTGAAGCTTTCTTT	TRBJ1-1	TRBV2	once	-
CASSYSSGEDQPQHF	TGTGCCAGCAGTTACTCTTCCGGGGAGGATCAGCCCCAGCATTTT	TRBJ1-5	TRBV6-2/TRBV6-3	-	-
CSVVFYPRNNEQFF	TGCAGCGTTGTCTTCTACCCTAGGAACAATGAGCAGTTCTTC	TRBJ2-1	TRBV29-1	-	-
CASSLSTSGTEQYF	TGTGCCAGCAGCTTAAGCACTAGCGGGACCGAGCAGTACTTC	TRBJ2-7	TRBV11-1	once	TRBD2
CASSPILGQGFLRSNQPQHF	TGTGCCAGCAGTCCGATCCTCGGACAGGGGTTTTTGAGGAGCAATCAGCCCCAGCATTTT	TRBJ1-5	TRBV6-6	-	TRBD1
CASSSSQGASREGRETQYF	TGTGCCAGCAGTTCCTCACAGGGGGCATCGCGGGAGGGGAGAGAGACCCAGTACTTC	TRBJ2-5	TRBV27	-	-
CASSPRTGGKATDYGYTF	TGTGCCAGCAGCCCGAGGACAGGGGGAAAGGCGACAGACTATGGCTACACCTTC	TRBJ1-2	TRBV5-4	-	TRBD1
CASNPRTGFVDTQYF	TGTGCCAGCAACCCCAGGACAGGTTTCGTCGATACGCAGTATTTT	TRBJ2-3	TRBV6-5	-	TRBD1
CASSLLGQTSGRRMDNEQFF	TGTGCCAGCAGCCTATTGGGACAGACTAGCGGGAGGCGAATGGACAATGAGCAGTTCTTC	TRBJ2-1	TRBV9	-	TRBD2
CASSTREFLPPQYF	TGTGCCAGTAGTACCCGGGAATTCCTACCGCCCCAGTACTTC	TRBJ2-5	TRBV19	-	-
CASSLGRGPEEQYF	TGTGCCAGCAGCTTAGGGCGGGGGCCGGAGGAGCAGTACTTC	TRBJ2-7	TRBV7-9	-	-
CASSQRGGQARYEQYF	TGTGCCAGCAGTCAAAGGGGGGGACAGGCGCGCTACGAGCAGTACTTC	TRBJ2-7	TRBV7-2	-	-
CASSLAGTADTQYF	TGTGCCAGCAGTTTGGCCGGGACAGCTGATACGCAGTATTTT	TRBJ2-3	TRBV27	once	TRBD1
CASRPPGLALYEQYF	TGTGCCAGCAGACCCCCGGGACTAGCTCTTTACGAGCAGTACTTC	TRBJ2-7	TRBV28	few	TRBD2
CASSPRDRSYEQYF	TGTGCCAGCAGCCCCCGGGACAGATCCTACGAGCAGTACTTC	TRBJ2-7	TRBV7-8	-	TRBD1